The present entry profiles one TCR beta chain with its context. Its target is not known. These data originate in a study of vaccination and CD4 T cells after COVID-19. The treatment is: roughly 10-day PBMC culture with coronavirus spike peptide pools or control peptides (ViraFEST assay). The V and J ends lost 5 bases and 2 bases respectively, with 19 bases between them. The CDR3 contains 17 residues. Oncomine TCR Beta short-read sequencing was applied to DNA from cultured CD4+ T cells. TCRdb called the PCR reads again in MiXCR, with one record for every CDR3 protein. Among over 5,500 distinct CDR3 sequences listed, 50% to 65% were seen once.

The sample consisted of CD4+ T cells from blood, cultured in vitro. The chain uses TRBV12-3 or TRBV12-4 and TRBJ1-5; the D is unclear. This receptor was identified in a human donor who had recovered from COVID-19. CDR3 nucleotides: TGTGCCAGCAGTAAGGGCCCGGGATTCATGGGCAATCAGCCCCAGCATTTT. It translates to CASSKGPGFMGNQPQHF.